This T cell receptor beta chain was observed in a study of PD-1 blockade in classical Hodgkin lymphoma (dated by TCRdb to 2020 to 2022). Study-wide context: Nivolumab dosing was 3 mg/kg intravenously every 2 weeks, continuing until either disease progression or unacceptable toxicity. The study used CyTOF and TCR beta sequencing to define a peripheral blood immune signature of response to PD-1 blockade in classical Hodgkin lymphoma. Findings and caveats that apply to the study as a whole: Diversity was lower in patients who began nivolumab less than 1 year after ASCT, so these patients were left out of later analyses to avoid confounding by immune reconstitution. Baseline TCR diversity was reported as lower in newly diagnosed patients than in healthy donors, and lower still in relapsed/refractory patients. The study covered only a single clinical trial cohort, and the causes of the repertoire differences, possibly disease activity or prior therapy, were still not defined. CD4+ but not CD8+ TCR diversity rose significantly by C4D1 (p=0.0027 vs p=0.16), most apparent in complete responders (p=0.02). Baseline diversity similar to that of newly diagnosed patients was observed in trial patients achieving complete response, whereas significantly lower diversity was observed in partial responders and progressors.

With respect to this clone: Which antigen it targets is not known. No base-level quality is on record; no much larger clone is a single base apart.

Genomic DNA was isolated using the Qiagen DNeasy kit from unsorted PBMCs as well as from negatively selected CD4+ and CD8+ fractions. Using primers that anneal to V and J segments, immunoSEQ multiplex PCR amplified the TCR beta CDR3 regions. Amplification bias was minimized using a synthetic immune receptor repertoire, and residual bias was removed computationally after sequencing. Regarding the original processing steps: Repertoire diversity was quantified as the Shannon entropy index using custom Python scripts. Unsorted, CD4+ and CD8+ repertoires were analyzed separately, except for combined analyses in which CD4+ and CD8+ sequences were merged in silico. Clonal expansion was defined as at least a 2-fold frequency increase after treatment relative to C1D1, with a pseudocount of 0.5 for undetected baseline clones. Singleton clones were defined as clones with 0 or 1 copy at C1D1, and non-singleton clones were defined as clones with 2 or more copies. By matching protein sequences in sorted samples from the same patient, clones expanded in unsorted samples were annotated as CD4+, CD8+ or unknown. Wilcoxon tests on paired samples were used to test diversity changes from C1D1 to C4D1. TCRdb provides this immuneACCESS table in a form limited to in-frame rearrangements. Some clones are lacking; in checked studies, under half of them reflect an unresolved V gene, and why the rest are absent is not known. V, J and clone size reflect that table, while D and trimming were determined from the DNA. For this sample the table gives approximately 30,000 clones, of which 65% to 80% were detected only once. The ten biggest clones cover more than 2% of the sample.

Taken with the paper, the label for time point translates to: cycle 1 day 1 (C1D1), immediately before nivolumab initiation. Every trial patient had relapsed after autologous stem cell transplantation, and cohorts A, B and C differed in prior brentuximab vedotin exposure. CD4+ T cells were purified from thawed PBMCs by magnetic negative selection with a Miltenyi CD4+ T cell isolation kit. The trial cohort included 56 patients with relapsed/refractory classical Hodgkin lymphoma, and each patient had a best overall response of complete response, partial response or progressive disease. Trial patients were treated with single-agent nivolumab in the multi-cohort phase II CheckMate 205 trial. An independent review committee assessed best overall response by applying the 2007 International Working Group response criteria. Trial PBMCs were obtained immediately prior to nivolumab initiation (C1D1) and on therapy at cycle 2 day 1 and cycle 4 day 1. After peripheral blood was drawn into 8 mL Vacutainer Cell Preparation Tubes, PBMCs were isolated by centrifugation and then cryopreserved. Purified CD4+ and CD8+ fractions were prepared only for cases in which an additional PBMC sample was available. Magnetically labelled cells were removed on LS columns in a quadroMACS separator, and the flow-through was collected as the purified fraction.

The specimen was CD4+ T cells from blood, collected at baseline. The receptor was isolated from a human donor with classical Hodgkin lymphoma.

Here the CDR3 is given as CASSLDRGTVAYNEQFF. At the DNA level, the sequence is TGTGCCAGCAGCTTAGATAGAGGAACGGTAGCCTACAATGAGCAGTTCTTC. This chain joins TRBV11-1 to TRBJ2-1, with the D gene too uncertain to name. Deletion took 1 base off V and 2 bases off J, with a span of 15 bases between the germline ends. The cysteine opens and the phenylalanine closes a CDR3 of 17 amino acids. The only DNA kept is the CDR3, 51 bases in frame from the first base. CDR1 is given as SGHAT and CDR2 as FQDESV, both from the germline V gene (reference sequence).